These 22 T cell receptor beta chains were sequenced from one sample in a study of cytomegalovirus exposure and HLA in healthy donors. The PCR had 60 Vbeta and 13 Jbeta primers. Profiled with immunoSEQ multiplex PCR; TCRdb holds only in-frame clones, not every one. The sample holds some 110,000 clones, about 79% seen once. The source material was PBMCs. These receptors originate from a man between 45 and 60 years old in good health and CMV-seronegative.

Remarks on this clone: One junction end does not reproduce the germline sequence, and a read error may be involved. The chain joins TRBV7-2 to TRBJ2-7; 10 bases map to TRBD1. The CDR3 is 16 amino acids. From germline, CDR1 is SGHTA and CDR2 FQGNSA. The DNA for the CDR3 is TGTGCCAGCAGCATAGCGACAGGGGGCCTCTCCTACGAGCAGTACTTC. Translated: CASSIATGGLSYEQYF.

The chain joins TRBV7-9 to TRBJ1-1; D is possibly TRBD1 (5 bases). Germline-derived CDR1 and CDR2 are SEHNR and FQNEAQ (reference sequence). The CDR3 is made up of 14 amino acids. The V end lost 5 bases, the J end lost 0 bases, and 10 bases lay between the germline ends. For the CDR3, the DNA is TGTGCCAGCAGCAAGGGGCAGGTGAACACTGAAGCTTTCTTT. It codes for CASSKGQVNTEAFF.

The chain employs TRBV29-1 and TRBJ1-1; the match to TRBD1 covers 10 bases. V was pared by 8 bases and J by 2 bases, with 2 bases of the junction left unmatched. Germline values: CDR1 SQVTM, CDR2 ANQGSEA. The CDR3 consists of 12 residues. The CDR3 spells CSWTGGNTEAFF. In DNA form, the CDR3 reads TGCAGCTGGACAGGGGGAAACACTGAAGCTTTCTTT.

The genes are TRBV9 and TRBJ1-2, with TRBD1 matching over 9 bases. The CDR3 is made up of 15 amino acids. V lost 3 bases and J lost 6; bases outside the gene matches: 9. CDR1 and CDR2 (germline): SGDLS, YYNGEE. CDR3 in amino acids: CASSEDRGQRNGYTF. Written as DNA, the CDR3 is TGTGCCAGCAGCGAGGACAGGGGACAACGAAATGGCTACACCTTC.

The rearrangement joins TRBV25-1 to TRBJ1-4; 12 bases fit TRBD1. V trimming: 5 bases; J trimming: 3 bases; junction bases outside the gene matches: 4. CDR1 MGHDK and CDR2 SYGVNS come from the germline V gene. The CDR3 contains 16 residues. CDR3 loop: CASSPGQGAANEKLFF. CDR3 in DNA: TGTGCCAGCAGTCCGGGACAGGGGGCTGCTAATGAAAAACTGTTTTTT.

The chain combines TRBV6-5 with TRBJ2-7, with D maybe TRBD2 (5 bases). Between the trimmed V and J ends, which lost 4 bases and 13 bases, there was a span of 20 bases. Germline lookup yields CDR1 MNHEY and CDR2 SVGAGI. The CDR3 has 13 amino acids. The CDR3 DNA is TGTGCCAGCAGTTCCCCGGGTTCCGAAGCGGAATACTTC. It is translated as CASSSPGSEAEYF.

The chain recombines TRBV28 with TRBJ1-5; TRBD1 matches 9 bases. The CDR3 loop spans 16 amino acids. J lost 3 bases, V lost 4 bases, and 7 bases had no gene match. Germline V gives CDR1 MDHEN, CDR2 SYDVKM. CDR3 bases: TGTGCCAGCAGTTCCTACAGGGGGCAGTACAATCAGCCCCAGCATTTT. As protein: CASSSYRGQYNQPQHF.

This chain uses TRBV6-1 with TRBJ1-1, with a tentative D call TRBD1 (5 bases). The CDR3 runs to 14 residues. V was cut by 3 bases and J by 10 bases, with 18 bases left in between. The V gene's germline CDR1 is MNHNS and CDR2 SASEGT. CDR3 sequence: CASSEAPGGTRAFF. CDR3 coding DNA: TGTGCCAGCAGTGAGGCGCCAGGAGGGACCAGAGCTTTCTTT.

The table lists this clone with a count of one. A read error may account for a junction end that differs from germline. The chain combines TRBV7-9 with TRBJ1-1; possibly TRBD1 for D (5 bases). Germline loops: CDR1 SEHNR, CDR2 FQNEAQ (reference sequence). The CDR3 extends over 15 amino acids. This CDR3 reads CSSSFLRGRSTEAFF. CDR3 nucleotides: TGTTCCAGCAGCTTTCTTAGGGGCAGGAGCACTGAAGCTTTCTTT. Together with reference TRBV7-9 and TRBJ1-1, the CDR3 gives the full variable domain: DTGVSQNPRHKITKRGQNVTFRCDPISEHNRLYWYRQTLGQGPEFLTYFQNEAQLEKSRLLSDRFSAERPKGSFSTLEIQRTEQGDSAMYLCSSSFLRGRSTEAFFGQGTRLTVV.

The rearrangement uses TRBV18 and TRBJ1-2; D remains unclear. Trimming shortened V by 8 bases and J by 0 bases, and 10 bases separated the two germline ends. The CDR3 runs to 13 residues. CDR1 KGHSH and CDR2 LQKENI come from the germline V gene. DNA for the CDR3: TGTGCCAGCCGTAAAACAGCTAACTATGGCTACACCTTC. Translated, it gives CASRKTANYGYTF.

This clone was detected only once. The chain carries TRBV5-1 and TRBJ2-7, with 8 bases matching TRBD2. CDR3 length equals 14 residues. The V gene's germline CDR1 is SGHRS and CDR2 YFSETQ. Losses at the gene ends were 4 bases for V and 8 bases for J; bases not matched to a gene: 11. The CDR3 protein is CASSVGGEGEKQYV. For the CDR3, the DNA is TGCGCCAGCAGCGTCGGGGGGGAAGGAGAAAAGCAGTACGTC.

This rearrangement joins TRBV29-1 to TRBJ1-2, with D maybe TRBD1 (6 bases). This CDR3 region has 13 residues. Germline V gene data show CDR1 as SQVTM and CDR2 as ANQGSEA. V lost 5 bases and J 5 bases, leaving 15 bases between the germline ends. The CDR3 DNA is TGCAGCGTTCCTAATGGGGGGGCTTATGGCTACACCTTC. Its translation: CSVPNGGAYGYTF.

The V gene is TRBV14, the J gene TRBJ1-3; D not resolved. V was clipped by 1 base and J by 0 bases, with 13 bases between them. The CDR3 consists of 17 residues. CDR1 is SGHDN and CDR2 is FVKESK in the germline V gene. CDR3 sequence (DNA): TGTGCCAGCAGCCAAGTAGGGAGGCAAGACTCTGGAAACACCATATATTTT. It yields the protein CASSQVGRQDSGNTIYF.

This chain joins TRBV7-2 and TRBJ2-1; a weak D match, TRBD2 (5 bases). The CDR3 is 14 amino acids. The germline V and J ends were trimmed by 8 bases and 6 bases, with 17 bases remaining between them. Per the germline V gene, CDR1 is SGHTA and CDR2 is FQGNSA. CDR3 nucleotides: TGTGCCAGCGGCCCCAGAGGAGGACTCAATGAGCAGTTCTTC. This gives the protein CASGPRGGLNEQFF.

The rearrangement joins TRBV20-1 to TRBJ1-2; no reliable D call. The CDR3 sequence is 11 residues long. The germline V and J ends were trimmed by 5 bases and 8 bases, with 12 bases remaining between them. Germline V gene sequence: CDR1 DFQATT, CDR2 SNEGSKA (reference sequence). The CDR3 nucleotides read TGCAGTGCTGCCCCTACGGGGGGCTACACCTTC. This gives the protein CSAAPTGGYTF.

This clone was counted a few times. This rearrangement joins TRBV6-1 to TRBJ1-4; D perhaps matches TRBD1 (5 bases). The germline gives CDR1 MNHNS, CDR2 SASEGT. The CDR3 extends over 14 amino acids. V was cut by 7 bases and J by 6 bases, with 15 bases left in between. CDR3 bases: TGTGCCAGCAACAGCGGGACCCGGGATGAAAAACTGTTTTTT. Protein: CASNSGTRDEKLFF.

The chain joins TRBV5-5 to TRBJ2-1, with D hard to call. The CDR3 consists of 12 residues. The V end lost 2 bases, the J end lost 13 bases, and 13 bases lay between the germline ends. In germline, CDR1 is SGHKS, CDR2 YYEKEE (reference sequence). The CDR3 here is CASSLLSSDQFF. Here the CDR3 DNA reads TGTGCCAGCAGCTTACTATCCTCGGATCAGTTCTTC.

This rearrangement joins TRBV6-5 to TRBJ1-2; possible D gene TRBD1, 6 bases. V was pared by 6 bases and J by 4 bases, with 12 bases between. Germline-derived CDR1 and CDR2 are MNHEY and SVGAGI. The CDR3 loop spans 13 amino acids. In DNA, the CDR3 is TGTGCCAGCAGGACACAGGGTACCTATGGCTACACCTTC. Residues: CASRTQGTYGYTF.

This chain joins TRBV9 and TRBJ1-1; unclear D gene. V lost 4 bases and J lost 5, with 15 bases in between. Germline V gene data show CDR1 as SGDLS and CDR2 as YYNGEE. The CDR3 is 14 residues long. The CDR3 region has the DNA TGTGCCAGCAGCACAGAGGGAGTACAGACTGAAGCTTTCTTT. It yields the protein CASSTEGVQTEAFF.

This sequence joins TRBV6-4 and TRBJ2-3, with 8 bases fitting TRBD2. The J segment lost 3 bases and the V segment lost 4 bases, leaving 6 bases of the junction unmatched. The CDR3 consists of 15 residues. Germline V CDR1 and CDR2: MRHNA, SNTAGT. In DNA form, the CDR3 reads TGTGCCAGCAGTGTCTCGGGGGGGCGGACAGATACGCAGTATTTT. It specifies CASSVSGGRTDTQYF.

The V call is TRBV21-1, the J call TRBJ2-7; the table gives TRBD1 as D, unverified against the DNA. TRBV21-1 constitutes a pseudogene. CDR3 length equals 15 residues. CDR3 protein: CASSKGDRGREEQYV. The CDR3, as DNA: TGTGCCAGCAGCAAAGGGGACAGGGGGCGCGAGGAGCAGTACGTC.

The V and J genes are TRBV6-1 and TRBJ2-2, with D hard to call. The CDR3 totals 12 residues. Germline V gene data show CDR1 as MNHNS and CDR2 as SASEGT. Trimming shortened V by 6 bases and J by 3 bases, and 5 bases separated the two germline ends. This chain's CDR3 is CASRLYTGELFF. CDR3 bases: TGTGCCAGCAGGCTATACACCGGGGAGCTGTTTTTT.